This T cell receptor (beta chain) was observed in a study of T cells in Graves' hyperthyroidism and ophthalmopathy. On the study more broadly: Peripheral blood was acquired at first diagnosis, ahead of any therapy whatsoever. Study results and caveats: In the blood, most expanded thyroid clonotypes above 0.001 appeared as well. Prediction of ophthalmopathy progression came a median around 6.5 months pre-onset.

The CDR3 regions of TCR beta were amplified from RNA transcripts. The HTBI primer set drove a first-round RT-PCR of the TCR CDR3. TCRdb processed the multiplex PCR reads anew with MiXCR; each CDR3 protein has one entry. Among hundreds of thousands of distinct CDR3 sequences listed, 16% were seen once. The CDR3 sequence is 15 residues long. V was shortened by 9 bases and J by 4 bases, with 21 bases between the two germline ends. The germline CDR1 and CDR2 sequences are SGHAT and FQNNGV. Diagnosis of hyperthyroidism was new in patients aged 18 to 65, and its duration was under 2 months. A remark on this clonotype: The antigen remains undetermined.

Sequenced material: blood. The genes are TRBV11-2 and TRBJ1-2; a possible D gene is TRBD1 (5 bases). The TCR was taken from a woman between 18 and 29 years old with Graves' hyperthyroidism. CDR3: CASSMRGTGGYGYTF. DNA for the CDR3: TGTGCCAGTAGTATGAGGGGAACGGGGGGCTATGGCTACACCTTC.